The T cell receptor (beta chain) described here comes from a study of blood T cell repertoires in COVID-19. The assay was immunoSEQ multiplex PCR, and TCRdb's table has in-frame clones only and misses some. The data show approximately 300,000 clones, with around 90% seen just once and 4.5% to 6.5% held by the top ten. CDR3 size: 16 residues. Trimming removed 2 bases from V and 0 bases from J, with 13 bases in between. Germline V gives CDR1 SGHRS, CDR2 YFSETQ. Sequencing input: PBMCs or T cells enriched from blood (not recorded which). The rearrangement joins TRBV5-1 to TRBJ2-3; D is unclear. The clonotype originates from a man aged 55-75 years who had recovered from COVID-19. The CDR3, as DNA: TGCGCCAGCAGCTTTCGGAGACTTCCTAGCACAGATACGCAGTATTTT. Protein sequence: CASSFRRLPSTDTQYF.